This T cell receptor beta chain was profiled in a study of OX40 agonist ivuxolimab in advanced cancers. Study context: Checkpoint inhibitors had been given previously to over 30% of patients.

The germline gives CDR1 SGHAT, CDR2 FQDESV (reference sequence). V was clipped by 0 bases and J by 1 base, with 3 bases between them. The length of the CDR3 is 14 residues. Libraries were prepared by immunoSEQ multiplex PCR; TCRdb keeps only in-frame clonotypes and omits some of them. The sample lists tens of thousands of clones; 87% were seen once. This specimen was CD4+ or CD8+ T cells sorted from blood, taken in a trial of the OX40 agonist ivuxolimab. The receptor was isolated from an adult with an advanced solid tumor such as melanoma, head and neck, liver or kidney cancer. This rearrangement joins TRBV11-1 to TRBJ2-2; no clear D gene. CDR3: CASSLAMNTGELFF. CDR3 bases: TGTGCCAGCAGCTTAGCGATGAACACCGGGGAGCTGTTTTTT. The full variable domain, with the rest looked up from reference TRBV11-1 and TRBJ2-2, is EAEVAQSPRYKITEKSQAVAFWCDPISGHATLYWYRQILGQGPELLVQFQDESVVDDSQLPKDRFSAERLKGVDSTLKIQPAELGDSAMYLCASSLAMNTGELFFGEGSRLTVL.